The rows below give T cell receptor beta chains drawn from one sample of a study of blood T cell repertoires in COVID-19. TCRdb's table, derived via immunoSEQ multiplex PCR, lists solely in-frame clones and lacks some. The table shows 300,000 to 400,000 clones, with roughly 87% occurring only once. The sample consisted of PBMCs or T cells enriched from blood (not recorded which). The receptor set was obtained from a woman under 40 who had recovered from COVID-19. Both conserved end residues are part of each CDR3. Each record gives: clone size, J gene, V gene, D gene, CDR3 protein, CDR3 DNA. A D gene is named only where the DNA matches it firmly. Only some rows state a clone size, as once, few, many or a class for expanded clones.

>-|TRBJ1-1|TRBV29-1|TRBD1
CSVDGQGAKAFF
TGCAGCGTTGATGGTCAGGGGGCTAAAGCTTTCTTT
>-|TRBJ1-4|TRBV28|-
CASSFRQSTNEKLFF
TGTGCCAGCAGTTTCCGCCAGTCAACTAATGAAAAACTGTTTTTT
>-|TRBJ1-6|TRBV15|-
CATSRVKLNSPLHF
TGTGCCACCAGCAGAGTGAAGCTGAATTCACCCCTCCACTTT
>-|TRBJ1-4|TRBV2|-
CASSDSGGREKLFF
TGTGCCAGCAGTGATTCGGGGGGCCGCGAAAAACTGTTTTTT
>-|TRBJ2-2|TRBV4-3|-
CASSQAPQGRNTGELFF
TGCGCCAGCAGCCAAGCCCCACAGGGCCGGAACACCGGGGAGCTGTTTTTT
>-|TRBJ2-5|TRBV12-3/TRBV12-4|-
CASSLGAETQYF
TGTGCCAGCAGTTTAGGGGCGGAGACCCAGTACTTC
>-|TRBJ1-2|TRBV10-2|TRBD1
CARLKSFSQGFYGYTF
TGCGCCAGACTGAAAAGTTTCTCACAGGGGTTTTATGGCTACACCTTC
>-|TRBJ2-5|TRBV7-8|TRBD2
CASSFTSGGAETQYF
TGTGCCAGCAGCTTCACTAGCGGGGGGGCCGAGACCCAGTACTTC
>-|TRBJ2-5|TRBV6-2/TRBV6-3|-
CASSFGRGETQYF
TGTGCCAGCAGTTTTGGACGGGGAGAGACCCAGTACTTC
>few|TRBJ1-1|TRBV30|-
CAWSVQGRDAFF
TGTGCCTGGAGTGTACAGGGCAGGGATGCTTTCTTT
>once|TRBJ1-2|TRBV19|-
CASSWSGSYTF
TGTGCCAGTAGTTGGAGCGGTAGCTACACCTTC
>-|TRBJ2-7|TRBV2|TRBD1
CASTGTGGDEQYF
TGTGCCAGCACCGGGACAGGGGGGGACGAGCAGTACTTC
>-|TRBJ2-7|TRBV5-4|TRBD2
CASSSGTSGSYEQYF
TGTGCCAGCAGCTCCGGGACTAGCGGGTCCTACGAGCAGTACTTC
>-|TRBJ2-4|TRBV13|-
CASSLGRAKNIQYF
TGTGCCAGCAGCTTGGGCCGGGCCAAAAACATTCAGTACTTC
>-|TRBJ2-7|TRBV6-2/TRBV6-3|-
CASSGPGQGSYEQYF
TGTGCCAGCAGTGGGCCCGGCCAGGGTTCCTACGAGCAGTACTTC
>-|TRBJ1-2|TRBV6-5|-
CASTTRDRGNGYTF
TGTGCCAGCACCACGAGGGACCGGGGGAATGGCTACACCTTC
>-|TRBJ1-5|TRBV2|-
CASSESRVTGQPQHF
TGTGCCAGCAGTGAATCCCGGGTTACCGGCCAGCCCCAGCATTTT
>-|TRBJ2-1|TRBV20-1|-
CSASLTRGYNEQFF
TGCAGTGCTAGTTTAACCAGGGGATACAATGAGCAGTTCTTC
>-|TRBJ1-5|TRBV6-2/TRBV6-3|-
CASSALDRPNNQPQHF
TGTGCCAGCAGTGCCCTAGACAGGCCGAACAATCAGCCCCAGCATTTT
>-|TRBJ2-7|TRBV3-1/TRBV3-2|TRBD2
CASSQPLGLAGEQYF
TGTGCCAGCAGCCAACCCCTTGGACTAGCGGGGGAGCAGTACTTC